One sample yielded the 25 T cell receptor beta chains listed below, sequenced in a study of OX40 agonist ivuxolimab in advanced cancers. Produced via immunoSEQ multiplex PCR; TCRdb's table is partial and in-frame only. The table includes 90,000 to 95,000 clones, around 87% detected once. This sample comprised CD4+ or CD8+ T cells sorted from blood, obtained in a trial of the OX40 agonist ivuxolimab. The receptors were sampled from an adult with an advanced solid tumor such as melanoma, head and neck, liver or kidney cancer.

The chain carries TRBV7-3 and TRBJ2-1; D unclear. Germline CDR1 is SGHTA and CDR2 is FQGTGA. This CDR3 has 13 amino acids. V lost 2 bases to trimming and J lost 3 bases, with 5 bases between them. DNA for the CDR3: TGTGCCAGCAGCTTAGGACGCTACAATGAGCAGTTCTTC. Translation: CASSLGRYNEQFF.

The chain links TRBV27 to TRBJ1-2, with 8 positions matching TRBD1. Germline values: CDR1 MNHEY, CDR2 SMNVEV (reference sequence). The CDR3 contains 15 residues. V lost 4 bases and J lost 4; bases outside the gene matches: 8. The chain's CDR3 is CASSSYRGESYGYTF. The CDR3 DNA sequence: TGTGCCAGCAGTTCCTACAGGGGGGAGAGCTATGGCTACACCTTC.

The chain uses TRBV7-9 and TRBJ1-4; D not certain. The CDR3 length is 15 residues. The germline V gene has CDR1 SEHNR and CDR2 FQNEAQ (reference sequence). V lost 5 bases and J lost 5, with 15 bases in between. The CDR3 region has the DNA TGTGCCAGCAGCCGCGAACGCGCGGTAAATGAAAAACTGTTTTTT. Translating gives CASSRERAVNEKLFF.

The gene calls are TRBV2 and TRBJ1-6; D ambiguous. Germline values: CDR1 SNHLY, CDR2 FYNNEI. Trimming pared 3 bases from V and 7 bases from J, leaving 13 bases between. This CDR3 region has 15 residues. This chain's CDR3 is CASSETLGVNSPLHF. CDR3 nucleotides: TGTGCCAGCAGTGAGACACTTGGGGTGAATTCACCCCTCCACTTT.

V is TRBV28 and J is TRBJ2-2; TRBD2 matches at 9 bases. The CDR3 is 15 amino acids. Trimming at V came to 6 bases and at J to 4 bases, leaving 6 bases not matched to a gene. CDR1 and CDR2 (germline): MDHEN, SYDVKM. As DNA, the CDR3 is TGTGCCAGCAGGCGGGCGGGGGGGACCACCGGGGAGCTGTTTTTT. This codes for CASRRAGGTTGELFF.

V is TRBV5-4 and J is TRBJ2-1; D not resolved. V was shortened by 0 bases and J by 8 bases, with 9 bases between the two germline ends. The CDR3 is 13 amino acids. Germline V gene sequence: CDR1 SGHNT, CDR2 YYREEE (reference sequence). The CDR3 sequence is CASSLARSHEQFF. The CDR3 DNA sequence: TGTGCCAGCAGCTTGGCCAGGTCCCATGAGCAGTTCTTC.

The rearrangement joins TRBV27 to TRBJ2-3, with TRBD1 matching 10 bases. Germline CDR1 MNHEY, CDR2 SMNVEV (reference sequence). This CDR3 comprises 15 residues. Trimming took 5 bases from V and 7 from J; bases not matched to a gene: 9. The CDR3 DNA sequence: TGTGCCAGCAGTCCAGGGACAGGGGTTCGGAATACGCAGTATTTT. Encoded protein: CASSPGTGVRNTQYF.

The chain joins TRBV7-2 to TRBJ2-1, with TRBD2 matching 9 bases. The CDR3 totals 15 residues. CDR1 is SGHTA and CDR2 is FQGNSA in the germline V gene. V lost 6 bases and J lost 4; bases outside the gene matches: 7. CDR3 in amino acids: CASSLGTSSYNEQFF. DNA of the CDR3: TGTGCCAGCAGTCTCGGGACTAGCAGTTACAATGAGCAGTTCTTC.

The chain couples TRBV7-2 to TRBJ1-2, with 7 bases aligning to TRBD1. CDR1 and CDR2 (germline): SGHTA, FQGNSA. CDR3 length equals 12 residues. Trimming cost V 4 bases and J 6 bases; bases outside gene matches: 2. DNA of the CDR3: TGTGCCAGCAGCTCCAGGGGGGATGGCTACACCTTC. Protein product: CASSSRGDGYTF.

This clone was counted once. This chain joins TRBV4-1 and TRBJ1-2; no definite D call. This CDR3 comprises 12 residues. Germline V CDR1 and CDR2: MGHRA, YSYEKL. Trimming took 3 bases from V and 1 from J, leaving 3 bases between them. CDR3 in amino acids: CASSQVNYGYTF. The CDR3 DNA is TGCGCCAGCAGCCAGGTTAACTATGGCTACACCTTC.

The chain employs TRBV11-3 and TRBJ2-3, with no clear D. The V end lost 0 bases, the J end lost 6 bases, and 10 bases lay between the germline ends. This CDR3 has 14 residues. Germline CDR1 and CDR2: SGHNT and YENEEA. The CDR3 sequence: CASSLDLSRDTQYF. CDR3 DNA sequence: TGTGCCAGCAGCTTAGATTTGTCGAGGGATACGCAGTATTTT.

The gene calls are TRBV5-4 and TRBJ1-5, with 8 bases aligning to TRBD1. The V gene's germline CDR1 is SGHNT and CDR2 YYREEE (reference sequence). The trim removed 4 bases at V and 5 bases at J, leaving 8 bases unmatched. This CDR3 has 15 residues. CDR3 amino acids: CASSPGTGGDQPQHF. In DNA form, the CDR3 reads TGTGCCAGCAGCCCTGGGACAGGTGGAGATCAGCCCCAGCATTTT.

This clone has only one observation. DNA of the CDR3: TGTGCCTGGGCCCCTGGGGGCCTTAATGAAAAACTGTTTTTT. Translation: CAWAPGGLNEKLFF. The chain employs TRBV30 and TRBJ1-4; D is perhaps TRBD1 (6 bases). CDR3 length: 14 residues. Germline CDR1 and CDR2: GTSNPN and SVGIG (reference sequence). The V and J ends lost 5 bases and 4 bases respectively, with 14 bases between them. The full variable domain, completed using reference TRBV30 and TRBJ1-4, is SQTIHQWPATLVQPVGSPLSLECTVEGTSNPNLYWYRQAAGRGLQLLFYSVGIGQISSEVPQNLSASRPQDRQFILSSKKLLLSDSGFYLCAWAPGGLNEKLFFGSGTQLSVL.

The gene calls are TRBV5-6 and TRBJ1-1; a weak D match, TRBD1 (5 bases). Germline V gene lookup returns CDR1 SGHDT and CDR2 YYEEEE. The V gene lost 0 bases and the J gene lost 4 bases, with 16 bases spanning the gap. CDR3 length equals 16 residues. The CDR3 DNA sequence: TGTGCCAGCAGCTTGGCCAAGAAGGGGTTGGGCACTGAAGCTTTCTTT. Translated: CASSLAKKGLGTEAFF. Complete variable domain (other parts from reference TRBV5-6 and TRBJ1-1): DAGVTQSPTHLIKTRGQQVTLRCSPKSGHDTVSWYQQALGQGPQFIFQYYEEEERQRGNFPDRFSGHQFPNYSSELNVNALLLGDSALYLCASSLAKKGLGTEAFFGQGTRLTVV.

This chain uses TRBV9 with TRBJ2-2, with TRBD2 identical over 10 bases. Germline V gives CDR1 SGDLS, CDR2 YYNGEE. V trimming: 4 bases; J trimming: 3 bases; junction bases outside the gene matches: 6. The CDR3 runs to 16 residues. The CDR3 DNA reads TGTGCCAGCAGCCTCTCAGCGGGAGGGGACACCGGGGAGCTGTTTTTT. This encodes CASSLSAGGDTGELFF.

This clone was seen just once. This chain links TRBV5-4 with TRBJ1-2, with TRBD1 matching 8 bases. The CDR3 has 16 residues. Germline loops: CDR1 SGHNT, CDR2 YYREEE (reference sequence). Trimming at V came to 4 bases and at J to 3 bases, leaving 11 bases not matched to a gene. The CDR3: CASSGARQGADYGYTF. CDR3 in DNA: TGTGCCAGCAGCGGCGCGCGGCAGGGGGCCGACTATGGCTACACCTTC.

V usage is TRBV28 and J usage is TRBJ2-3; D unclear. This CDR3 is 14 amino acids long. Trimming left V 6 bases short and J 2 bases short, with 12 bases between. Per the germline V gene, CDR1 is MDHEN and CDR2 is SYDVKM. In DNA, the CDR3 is TGTGCCAGCAGATCCCTGTTTGACACAGATACGCAGTATTTT. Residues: CASRSLFDTDTQYF.

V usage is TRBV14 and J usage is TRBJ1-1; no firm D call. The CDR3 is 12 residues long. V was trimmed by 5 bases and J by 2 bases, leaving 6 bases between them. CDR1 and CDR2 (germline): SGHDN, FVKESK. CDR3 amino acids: CASSRVNTEAFF. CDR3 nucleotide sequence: TGTGCCAGCAGCAGGGTAAACACTGAAGCTTTCTTT.

The CDR3 spells CATNRGNTEAFF. The CDR3 DNA follows: TGTGCCACCAACCGGGGGAACACTGAAGCTTTCTTT. The V call is TRBV10-3, the J call TRBJ1-1; D not resolved. This CDR3 has 12 residues. Deletions cut 10 bases from V and 1 base from J, with 10 bases between. The germline V gene encodes CDR1 ENHRY and CDR2 SYGVKD.

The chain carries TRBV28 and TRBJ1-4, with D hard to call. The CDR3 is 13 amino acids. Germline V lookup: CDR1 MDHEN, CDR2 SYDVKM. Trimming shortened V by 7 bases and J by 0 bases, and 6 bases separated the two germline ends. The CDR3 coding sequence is TGTGCCAGCAAGGCAGCAACTAATGAAAAACTGTTTTTT. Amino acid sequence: CASKAATNEKLFF.

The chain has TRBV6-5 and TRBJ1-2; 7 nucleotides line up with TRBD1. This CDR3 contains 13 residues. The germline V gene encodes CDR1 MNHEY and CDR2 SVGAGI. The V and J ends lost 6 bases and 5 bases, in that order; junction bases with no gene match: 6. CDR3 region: CASRGTEEYGYTF. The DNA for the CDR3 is TGTGCCAGCAGGGGGACAGAAGAATATGGCTACACCTTC.

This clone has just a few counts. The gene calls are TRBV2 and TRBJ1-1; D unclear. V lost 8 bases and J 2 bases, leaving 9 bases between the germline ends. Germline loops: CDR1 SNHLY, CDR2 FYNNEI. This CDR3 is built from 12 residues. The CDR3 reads CASGGPNTEAFF. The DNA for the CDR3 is TGTGCCAGCGGCGGGCCCAACACTGAAGCTTTCTTT. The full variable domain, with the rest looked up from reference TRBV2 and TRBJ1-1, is EPEVTQTPSHQVTQMGQEVILRCVPISNHLYFYWYRQILGQKVEFLVSFYNNEISEKSEIFDDQFSVERPDGSNFTLKIRSTKLEDSAMYFCASGGPNTEAFFGQGTRLTVV.

In nucleotides, the CDR3 is TGTGCCAGCAGTTATATCCCCTATCAGCCCCAGCATTTT. It is translated as CASSYIPYQPQHF. V is TRBV6-1 and J is TRBJ1-5; D remains unclear. The germline V and J ends were trimmed by 5 bases and 5 bases, with 10 bases remaining between them. CDR1 is MNHNS and CDR2 is SASEGT in the germline V gene. This CDR3 is 13 amino acids long.

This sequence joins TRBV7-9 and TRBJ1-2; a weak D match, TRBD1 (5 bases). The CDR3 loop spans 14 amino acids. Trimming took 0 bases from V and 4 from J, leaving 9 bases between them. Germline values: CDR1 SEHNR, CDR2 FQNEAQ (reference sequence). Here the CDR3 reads CASSLAGVIYGYTF. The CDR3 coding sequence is TGTGCCAGCAGCTTAGCGGGGGTGATCTATGGCTACACCTTC.

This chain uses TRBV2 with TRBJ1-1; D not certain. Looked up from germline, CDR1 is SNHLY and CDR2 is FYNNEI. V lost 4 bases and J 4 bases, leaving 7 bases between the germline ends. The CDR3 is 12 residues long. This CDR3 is CASSVLATEAFF. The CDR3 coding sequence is TGTGCCAGCAGTGTTTTAGCCACTGAAGCTTTCTTT. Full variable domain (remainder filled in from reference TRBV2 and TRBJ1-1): EPEVTQTPSHQVTQMGQEVILRCVPISNHLYFYWYRQILGQKVEFLVSFYNNEISEKSEIFDDQFSVERPDGSNFTLKIRSTKLEDSAMYFCASSVLATEAFFGQGTRLTVV.